This TCR beta chain is drawn from a study of blood T cells in healthy people across ages. This CDR3 has 15 residues. Germline values: CDR1 PRHDT, CDR2 FYEKMQ (reference sequence). V trimming: 6 bases; J trimming: 2 bases; junction bases outside the gene matches: 10. This clonotype was picked up a small number of times. For the second PCR, which ran for roughly 6 to 12 cycles, a sample-barcoded 5' primer and a J-beta primer mix were used. A single record per CDR3 protein comes from TCRdb applying MiXCR to the 5' RACE reads. The data hold more than 600,000 distinct CDR3 sequences, with 25% observed a single time. No fewer than 5 micrograms of total RNA were isolated from every sample. These sequences were also reported in another study, on T cells of mothers and their children. That investigation notes: The donors comprised a handful of children and their three healthy Caucasian mothers. With unrelated pairs as the comparison, related mother-child pairs had a slightly higher overlap that was not significant.

The J gene is TRBJ2-7, the V gene TRBV13; TRBD1 aligns across 7 bases. The sample was blood. The TCR was taken from a boy aged 10-17 years in good health. The CDR3 loop is CASSFTGAETYEQYF. CDR3 nucleotide sequence: TGTGCCAGCAGTTTCACAGGGGCCGAAACCTACGAGCAGTACTTC.